Each of the 21 T cell receptor beta chains below was sequenced from the same sample in a study of blood T cell repertoires in COVID-19. The repertoire was sequenced with immunoSEQ multiplex PCR; TCRdb's copy has only in-frame clones and lacks some. The data hold more than 40,000 clones, with about 86% observed a single time. The sample consisted of PBMCs or T cells enriched from blood (not recorded which). The receptors were sampled from a woman in her forties or fifties who had recovered from COVID-19.

Only one count was recorded for this clone. J is TRBJ1-1 and V is TRBV5-1, with D perhaps matching TRBD1 (5 bases). In germline, CDR1 is SGHRS, CDR2 YFSETQ. The CDR3 runs to 13 residues. V shed 3 bases and J shed 7 bases, with 13 bases lying between them. Written as DNA, the CDR3 is TGCGCCAGCAGCTCTTCTTGGGGCGATGAAGCTTTCTTT. Translating gives CASSSSWGDEAFF.

The chain carries TRBV28 and TRBJ2-4; 10 nucleotides match TRBD1. The germline V gene encodes CDR1 MDHEN and CDR2 SYDVKM. The CDR3 length is 14 residues. J gave up 5 bases and V 4 bases, and 2 bases lay outside the gene matches. This CDR3 is CASSSGTGENIQYF. In nucleotides, the CDR3 is TGTGCCAGCAGTTCCGGGACAGGGGAAAACATTCAGTACTTC.

V gene TRBV10-1 combines with J gene TRBJ2-5; tentatively, D is TRBD1 (5 bases). V shed 6 bases and J shed 2 bases, with 16 bases lying between them. Germline assignment: CDR1 WNHNN and CDR2 SYGVQD (reference sequence). CDR3 length: 15 amino acids. The CDR3 nucleotides are TGCGCCAGCAGCCCAAGTGGGGCCGGACAAGAGACCCAGTACTTC. Translation gives CASSPSGAGQETQYF.

CDR3 sequence (DNA): TGTGCCAGCCTGGTGAGACAGGGGAATTTTAAGGAGCAGTTCTTC. Translation gives CASLVRQGNFKEQFF. This chain joins TRBV28 and TRBJ2-1, with TRBD1 identical over 8 bases. Germline V gene sequence: CDR1 MDHEN, CDR2 SYDVKM. There are 15 residues in the CDR3. After removal of 8 bases from V and 10 bases from J, the junction contained 16 bases not matched to a gene.

This clone was seen a few times. The chain uses TRBV11-3 and TRBJ2-2, with D perhaps TRBD1 (5 bases). V was clipped by 3 bases and J by 4 bases, with 9 bases between them. This CDR3 region has 14 residues. Germline assignment: CDR1 SGHNT and CDR2 YENEEA. CDR3 nucleotide sequence: TGTGCCAGCAGCTTTCAGGGAAGCACCGGGGAGCTGTTTTTT. Amino acid sequence: CASSFQGSTGELFF.

This sequence joins TRBV10-1 and TRBJ1-1, with 8 positions matching TRBD1. V lost 8 bases and J lost 0; bases outside the gene matches: 11. Germline CDR1 reads WNHNN; CDR2 reads SYGVQD (reference sequence). The CDR3 runs 16 residues. CDR3 sequence (DNA): TGCGCCAGCCGTTCAGGGGGCAACAGAATGAACACTGAAGCTTTCTTT. Its protein product is CASRSGGNRMNTEAFF.

The rearrangement uses TRBV7-2 and TRBJ1-5, with 8 bases identical to TRBD1. The ends lost 3 bases at V and 0 bases at J; junction bases unmatched: 1. The CDR3 is made up of 15 amino acids. Looked up from germline, CDR1 is SGHTA and CDR2 is FQGNSA. CDR3: CASSLTGDSNQPQHF. The CDR3 nucleotides are TGTGCCAGCAGCTTGACAGGGGATAGCAATCAGCCCCAGCATTTT. Variable domain in full (rest from reference TRBV7-2 and TRBJ1-5): GAGVSQSPSNKVTEKGKDVELRCDPISGHTALYWYRQSLGQGLEFLIYFQGNSAPDKSGLPSDRFSAERTGGSVSTLTIQRTQQEDSAVYLCASSLTGDSNQPQHFGDGTRLSIL.

This clone has only one observation. The V call is TRBV12-1, the J call TRBJ2-1; the table's D gene call, TRBD2, was not cross checked with the DNA. TRBV12-1 is a recognized pseudogene. This CDR3 is 14 amino acids long. The CDR3 region has the DNA TGTGCCAGCAGCTCGATGAGGAAGTACAATGAGCAGTTCTTC. Translating gives CASSSMRKYNEQFF.

J is TRBJ2-3 and V is TRBV4-2, with 11 positions matching TRBD2. The CDR3 covers 18 residues. Germline CDR1 LGHNA, CDR2 YNFKEQ. With V trimmed by 7 bases and J by 2 bases, 14 bases remained unmatched. For the CDR3, the DNA is TGTGCCAGCACTAGGGGTCGGAGACTAGCGGGATACACAGATACGCAGTATTTT. This sequence encodes CASTRGRRLAGYTDTQYF.

The rearrangement uses TRBV12-5 and TRBJ2-7; D is undetermined. V shed 10 bases and J shed 6 bases, with 19 bases lying between them. CDR1 and CDR2 from the germline V gene are LGHNT and FRNRAP. The CDR3 has 13 residues. For the CDR3, the DNA is TGTGCTACCCTTCCCGGCGGCCGTTTCGAGCAGTACTTC. It specifies CATLPGGRFEQYF. The entire variable domain, with the rest obtained from reference TRBV12-5 and TRBJ2-7, is as follows: DARVTQTPRHKVTEMGQEVTMRCQPILGHNTVFWYRQTMMQGLELLAYFRNRAPLDDSGMPKDRFSAEMPDATLATLKIQPSEPRDSAVYFCATLPGGRFEQYFGPGTRLTVT.

This chain links TRBV5-6 with TRBJ2-3; weak D call: TRBD1 (5 bases). The CDR3 runs 15 residues. The germline gives CDR1 SGHDT, CDR2 YYEEEE. The V end lost 3 bases, the J end lost 5 bases, and 16 bases lay between the germline ends. CDR3 DNA sequence: TGTGCCAGCAGCTCTTATAACAGGCAAAGAGATACGCAGTATTTT. It translates to CASSSYNRQRDTQYF.

The chain carries TRBV19 and TRBJ1-5, with TRBD1 matching over 9 bases. Germline V gene lookup returns CDR1 LNHDA and CDR2 SQIVND (reference sequence). V trimming: 7 bases; J trimming: 6 bases; junction bases outside the gene matches: 4. This CDR3 contains 13 residues. The CDR3 DNA reads TGTGCCAGTAAGGGACAGGGAAGTCAGCCCCAGCATTTT. As protein: CASKGQGSQPQHF.

The genes are TRBV6-1 and TRBJ1-3; D might be TRBD1 (5 bases). The CDR3 is 16 residues long. Trimming pared 4 bases from V and 0 bases from J, leaving 13 bases between. Germline assignment: CDR1 MNHNS and CDR2 SASEGT. The CDR3 coding sequence is TGTGCCAGCAGTGGGATACAGGCGGTCTCTGGAAACACCATATATTTT. This encodes CASSGIQAVSGNTIYF.

This sequence joins TRBV12-3 or TRBV12-4 and TRBJ2-7; D is uncertain. The CDR3 sequence is 13 residues long. V lost 4 bases and J 4 bases, leaving 11 bases between the germline ends. DNA of the CDR3: TGTGCCAGCAGTTCAAGCGTAGGATACGAGCAGTACTTC. It codes for CASSSSVGYEQYF.

The chain uses TRBV7-2 and TRBJ2-1; TRBD2 matches at 10 bases. CDR1 SGHTA and CDR2 FQGNSA come from the germline V gene. J was trimmed by 6 bases and V by 5 bases; bases with no gene match: 10. This CDR3 region has 16 residues. The CDR3 reads CASSPSSGGDLNEQFF. Written as DNA, the CDR3 is TGTGCCAGCAGCCCCTCCAGCGGGGGGGACCTCAATGAGCAGTTCTTC.

The CDR3 spells CASGRYQETQYF. The CDR3 nucleotides read TGTGCCAGCGGGAGGTACCAAGAGACCCAGTACTTC. The J gene is TRBJ2-5, the V gene TRBV7-2; D is perhaps TRBD2 (6 bases). V was clipped by 8 bases and J by 0 bases, with 7 bases between them. CDR1 SGHTA and CDR2 FQGNSA come from the germline V gene. This CDR3 is built from 12 residues.

The chain links TRBV7-8 to TRBJ1-2, with D tentatively TRBD1 (5 bases). The CDR3 has 12 amino acids. V was shortened by 5 bases and J by 4 bases, with 8 bases between the two germline ends. The V gene's germline CDR1 is SGHVS and CDR2 FQNEAQ. Here the CDR3 reads CASSPTVYGYTF. Here the CDR3 DNA reads TGTGCCAGCAGCCCGACAGTCTATGGCTACACCTTC.

The V and J genes are TRBV7-8 and TRBJ1-5; 8 bases agree with TRBD1. The CDR3 consists of 16 residues. CDR1 is SGHVS and CDR2 is FQNEAQ in the germline V gene. The junction had 8 bases not matched to a gene; V was cut back by 5 bases and J by 2 bases. The CDR3 coding sequence is TGTGCCAGCAGCCCCTGGACAGGGACGCGCAATCAGCCCCAGCATTTT. Protein product: CASSPWTGTRNQPQHF.

In this sample, this clone turned up a few times. This chain links TRBV28 with TRBJ1-1; 7 positions agree with TRBD1. There are 14 residues in the CDR3. V dropped 4 bases and J dropped 0; count of bases not matched to a gene: 2. Germline loops: CDR1 MDHEN, CDR2 SYDVKM. CDR3 sequence (DNA): TGTGCCAGCAGTTCAGGGGGTATGAACACTGAAGCTTTCTTT. It translates to CASSSGGMNTEAFF. Complete variable domain (other parts from reference TRBV28 and TRBJ1-1): DVKVTQSSRYLVKRTGEKVFLECVQDMDHENMFWYRQDPGLGLRLIYFSYDVKMKEKGDIPEGYSVSREKKERFSLILESASTNQTSMYLCASSSGGMNTEAFFGQGTRLTVV.

V usage is TRBV28 and J usage is TRBJ1-4, with TRBD1 matching 10 bases. CDR1 MDHEN and CDR2 SYDVKM come from the germline V gene. Germline trimming cut 6 bases from V and 6 bases from J; bases unmatched to any gene: 7. There are 15 residues in the CDR3. CDR3 amino acids: CASSWRGTGDEKLFF. The CDR3 coding sequence is TGTGCCAGCAGCTGGCGCGGGACAGGGGATGAAAAACTGTTTTTT.

This clone occurred a few times. The junction departs from germline at one end; a sequencing error may be responsible. The chain is built from TRBV7-7 and TRBJ2-5, with D possibly matching TRBD2 (7 bases). The CDR3 runs 16 residues. Germline values: CDR1 SSHAT, CDR2 FNYEAQ (reference sequence). This CDR3 is CASSQMGGASQETQYF. Here the CDR3 DNA reads TGTGCTAGCAGCCAAATGGGGGGGGCCTCCCAAGAGACCCAGTACTTC. Combining the CDR3 with reference TRBV7-7 and TRBJ2-5 gives the whole variable domain GAGVSQSPRYKVTKRGQDVTLRCDPISSHATLYWYQQALGQGPEFLTYFNYEAQPDKSGLPSDRFSAERPEGSISTLTIQRTEQRDSAMYRCASSQMGGASQETQYFGPGTRLLVL.